This is a list of T cell receptor beta chains from one sample in a study of Graves' ophthalmopathy and Graves' hyperthyroidism. TCRdb reanalysed the multiplex PCR reads using MiXCR and keeps one entry per CDR3 protein. Here the sample spans over a million distinct CDR3 sequences, 36% being singletons. The sample consisted of peripheral blood or thyroid tissue (not recorded which). These receptors all come from an adult man with Graves' hyperthyroidism. Each CDR3 is given with its conserved first and last residue. Each record gives: D gene, clone size, J gene, V gene, CDR3 DNA, CDR3 protein. D genes are given only for firm matches. Size tells how often a clone was seen (once, few, many) or the class of an expanded clone, and some rows leave it out.

>NA|many|TRBJ1-4|TRBV12-3/TRBV12-4
TGTGCCAGCAGCTCCAGTGCCGGGGGTAGGGTCCTGATTTTT
CASSSSAGGRVLIF
>TRBD1|few|TRBJ1-1|TRBV12-3/TRBV12-4
TGTGCCAGCAGCCGGCCTGGACAGGGGATCACTGAAGCTTTCTTT
CASSRPGQGITEAFF
>TRBD1|NA|TRBJ1-2|TRBV19
TGTGCCAGTAGTACTAGTGCCCCTGCCAGGGGGCGAAGAGGCTACACCTTC
CASSTSAPARGRRGYTF
>TRBD2|NA|TRBJ2-5|TRBV6-5
TGTGCCAGCAGTTCGACCGGACTAGCGAGTATACAAGAGACCCAGTACTTC
CASSSTGLASIQETQYF
>NA|NA|TRBJ1-4|TRBV7-8
TGTGCCAGCAGCCCATACCTAGACCAGGGAAGGGAAAAACTGTTTTTT
CASSPYLDQGREKLFF
>NA|once|TRBJ1-2|TRBV20-1
TGCAGTGCGACCGACCTGAACACCGGGGGATTCTATGGCTACACCTTC
CSATDLNTGGFYGYTF
>NA|many|TRBJ1-1|TRBV5-1
TGCGCCAGCAGCTTGGCCCTCGGCGGAGTGAACACTGAAGCTTTCTTT
CASSLALGGVNTEAFF
>NA|NA|TRBJ1-2|TRBV5-1
TGCGCCAGCAGCTTGGAGTTTTGGGACACGACCCCCTTC
CASSLEFWDTTPF
>NA|many|TRBJ1-5|TRBV7-8
TGTGCCAGCAGCTCCCCGGGTGGCAGGACGCAGCCCCAGCATTTT
CASSSPGGRTQPQHF
>NA|few|TRBJ1-6|TRBV6-5
TGTGCCAGCAGTTACGGTCCCGGGGCGTCCTTGGGTGTCCTCCACTTT
CASSYGPGASLGVLHF
>NA|NA|TRBJ1-4|TRBV10-2
TGCGCCAGCATAAACAGCTTTAATGAAAAACTGTTTTTT
CASINSFNEKLFF
>TRBD1|few|TRBJ1-2|TRBV27
TGTGCCAGCAGTTTCAGGGGGGGGTATGGCTACACCTTC
CASSFRGGYGYTF
>NA|few|TRBJ1-2|TRBV10-3
TGTGCCAGCAGTGCCCACAGGGACGCTGGGGGCTACACCTTC
CASSAHRDAGGYTF
>NA|NA|TRBJ2-5|TRBV7-9
TGTGCCAGCAGCTTCTATGCAGGAGGAGAGACCCAGTACTTC
CASSFYAGGETQYF
>NA|NA|TRBJ2-6|TRBV7-9
TGTGCCAGCAGCAAGGGACATCCCAACGTCCTGACTTTC
CASSKGHPNVLTF
>NA|few|TRBJ1-5|TRBV2
TGTGCCAGCAGTCCCCCCCGGGTCAGGGCCCATCAGCCCCAGCATTTT
CASSPPRVRAHQPQHF
>TRBD1|many|TRBJ2-7|TRBV5-5
TGTGCCAGCAGTCCCTGGGGGGACAGGGTGCACGAGCAGTACTTC
CASSPWGDRVHEQYF
>NA|few|TRBJ1-2|TRBV28
TGTGCCAGCAGCTACCCGACAGTCCTTCTACGTGGCTACACCTTC
CASSYPTVLLRGYTF
>TRBD1|many|TRBJ1-2|TRBV6-5
TGTGCCAGCAGTTACTCTGGGACAGGGAATGGCTACACCTTC
CASSYSGTGNGYTF
>NA|many|TRBJ2-5|TRBV20-1
TGCAGTGCAGGGTATGAGACCCAGTACTTC
CSAGYETQYF